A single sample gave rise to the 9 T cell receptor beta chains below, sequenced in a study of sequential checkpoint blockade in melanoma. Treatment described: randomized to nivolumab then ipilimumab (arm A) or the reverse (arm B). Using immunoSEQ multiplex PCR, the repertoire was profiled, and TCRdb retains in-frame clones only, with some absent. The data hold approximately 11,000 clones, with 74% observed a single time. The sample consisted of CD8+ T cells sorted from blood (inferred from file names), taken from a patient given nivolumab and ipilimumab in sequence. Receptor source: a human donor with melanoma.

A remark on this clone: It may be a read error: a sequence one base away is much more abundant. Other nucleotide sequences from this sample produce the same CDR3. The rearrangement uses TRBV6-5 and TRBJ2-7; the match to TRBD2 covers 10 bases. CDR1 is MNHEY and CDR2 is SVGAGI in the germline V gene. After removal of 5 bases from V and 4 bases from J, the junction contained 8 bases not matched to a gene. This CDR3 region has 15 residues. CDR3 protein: CASSGATSGPYEQYF. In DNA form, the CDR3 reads TGTGCCAGCAGTGGCGCGACTAGCGGGCCGTACGAGCAGTACTTC.

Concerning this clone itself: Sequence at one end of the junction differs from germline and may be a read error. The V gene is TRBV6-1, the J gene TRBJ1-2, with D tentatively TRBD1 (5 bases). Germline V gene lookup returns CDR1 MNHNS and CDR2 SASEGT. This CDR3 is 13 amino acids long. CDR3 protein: CASSEEHRQGCTF. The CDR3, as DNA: TGTGCCAGCAGTGAAGAGCATCGGCAGGGCTGCACCTTC.

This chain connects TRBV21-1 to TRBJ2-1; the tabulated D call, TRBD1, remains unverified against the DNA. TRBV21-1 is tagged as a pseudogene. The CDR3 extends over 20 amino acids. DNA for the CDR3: TGTGCCAGCAGCAAACCTCGGGACAGGGTGCCTCCGATCTTTTTCGATGAGCAGTTCTTC. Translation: CASSKPRDRVPPIFFDEQFF.

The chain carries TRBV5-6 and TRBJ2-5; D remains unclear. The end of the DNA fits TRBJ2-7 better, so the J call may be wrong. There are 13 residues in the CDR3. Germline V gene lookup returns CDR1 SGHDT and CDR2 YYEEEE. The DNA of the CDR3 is TGTGCCAGCACCCCCCTCAACTCCTACGAGCAGTACTTC. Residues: CASTPLNSYEQYF.

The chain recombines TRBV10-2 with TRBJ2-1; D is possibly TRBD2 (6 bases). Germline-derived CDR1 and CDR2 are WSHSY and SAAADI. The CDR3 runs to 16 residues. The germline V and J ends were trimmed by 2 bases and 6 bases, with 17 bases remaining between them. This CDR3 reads CASSERDFPSPNEQFF. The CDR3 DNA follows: TGCGCCAGCAGTGAGCGGGACTTTCCTTCGCCCAATGAGCAGTTCTTC.

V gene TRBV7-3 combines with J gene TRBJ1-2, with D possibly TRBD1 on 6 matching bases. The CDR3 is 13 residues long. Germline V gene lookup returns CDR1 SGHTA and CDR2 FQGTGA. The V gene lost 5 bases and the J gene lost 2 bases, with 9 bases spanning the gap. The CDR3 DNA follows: TGTGCCAGCAGCGAGCAGGGGAACTATGGCTACACCTTC. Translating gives CASSEQGNYGYTF.

This CDR3 is CASSPPGGEGTGELFF. DNA of the CDR3: TGCGCCAGCAGCCCACCAGGGGGCGAAGGAACCGGGGAGCTGTTTTTT. The chain has TRBV4-1 and TRBJ2-2, with 8 bases lining up with TRBD1. Germline V gene lookup returns CDR1 MGHRA and CDR2 YSYEKL. V shed 4 bases and J 5 bases; nucleotides not matched to a gene: 9. This CDR3 contains 16 residues.

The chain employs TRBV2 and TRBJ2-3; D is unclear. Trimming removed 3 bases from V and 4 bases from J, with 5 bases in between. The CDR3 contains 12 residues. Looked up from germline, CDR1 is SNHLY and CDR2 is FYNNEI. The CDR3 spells CASSDLADTQYF. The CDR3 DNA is TGTGCCAGCAGTGACCTAGCAGATACGCAGTATTTT.

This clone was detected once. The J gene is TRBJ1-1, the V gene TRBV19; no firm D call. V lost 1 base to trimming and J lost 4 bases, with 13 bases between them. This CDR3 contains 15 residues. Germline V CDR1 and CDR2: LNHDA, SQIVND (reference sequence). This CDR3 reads CASSIVAEGGTEAFF. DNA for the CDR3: TGTGCCAGTAGTATAGTAGCGGAGGGAGGCACTGAAGCTTTCTTT.